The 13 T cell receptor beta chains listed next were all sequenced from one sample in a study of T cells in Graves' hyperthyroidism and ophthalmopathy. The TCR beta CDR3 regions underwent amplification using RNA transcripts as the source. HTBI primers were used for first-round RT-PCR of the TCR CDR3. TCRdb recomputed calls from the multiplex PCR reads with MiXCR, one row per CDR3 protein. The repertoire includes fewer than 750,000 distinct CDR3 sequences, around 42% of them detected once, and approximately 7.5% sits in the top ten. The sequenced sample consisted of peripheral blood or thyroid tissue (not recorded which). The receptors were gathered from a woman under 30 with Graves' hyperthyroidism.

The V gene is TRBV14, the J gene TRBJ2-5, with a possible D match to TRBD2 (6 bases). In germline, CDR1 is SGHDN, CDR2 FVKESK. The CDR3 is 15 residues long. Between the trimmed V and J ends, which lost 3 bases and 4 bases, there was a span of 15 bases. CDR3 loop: CASSQYGGFGETQYF. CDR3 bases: TGTGCCAGCAGCCAGTATGGGGGGTTCGGAGAGACCCAGTACTTC.

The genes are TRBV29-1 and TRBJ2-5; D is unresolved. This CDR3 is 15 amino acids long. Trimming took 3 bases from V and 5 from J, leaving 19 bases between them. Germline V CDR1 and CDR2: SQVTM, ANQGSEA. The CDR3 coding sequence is TGCAGCGTTGACTGGCAGGACGCCTACGGGGAGACCCAGTACTTC. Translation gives CSVDWQDAYGETQYF.

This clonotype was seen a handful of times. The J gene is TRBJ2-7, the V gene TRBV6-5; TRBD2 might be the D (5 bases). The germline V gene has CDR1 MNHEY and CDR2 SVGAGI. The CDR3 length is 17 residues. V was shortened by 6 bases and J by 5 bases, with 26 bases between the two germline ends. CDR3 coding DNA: TGTGCCAGCAGACCCTCGGTCCACGAGCGGTTGTTAGACGAGCAGTACTTC. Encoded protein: CASRPSVHERLLDEQYF.

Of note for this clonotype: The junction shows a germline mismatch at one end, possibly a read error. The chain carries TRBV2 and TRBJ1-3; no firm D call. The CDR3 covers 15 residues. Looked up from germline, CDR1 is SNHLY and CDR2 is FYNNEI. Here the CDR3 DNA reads TGTGCCAGCAGTGAAGGCGATGGCTCTGGAAGCACCATATATTTT. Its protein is CASSEGDGSGSTIYF. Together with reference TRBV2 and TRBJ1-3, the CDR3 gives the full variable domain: EPEVTQTPSHQVTQMGQEVILRCVPISNHLYFYWYRQILGQKVEFLVSFYNNEISEKSEIFDDQFSVERPDGSNFTLKIRSTKLEDSAMYFCASSEGDGSGSTIYFGEGSWLTVV.

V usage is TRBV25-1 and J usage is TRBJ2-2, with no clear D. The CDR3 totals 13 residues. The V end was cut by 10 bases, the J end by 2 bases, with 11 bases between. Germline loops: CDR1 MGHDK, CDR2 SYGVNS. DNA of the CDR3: TGTGCCACCTGGGTAAAAAACACCGGGGAGCTGTTTTTT. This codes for CATWVKNTGELFF.

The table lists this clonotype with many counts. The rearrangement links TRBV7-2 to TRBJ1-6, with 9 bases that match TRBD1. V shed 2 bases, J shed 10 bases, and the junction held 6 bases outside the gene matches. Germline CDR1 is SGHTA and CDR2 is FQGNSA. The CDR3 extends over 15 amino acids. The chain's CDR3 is CASSLIGTGNSPLHF. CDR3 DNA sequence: TGTGCCAGCAGCTTAATAGGGACAGGGAACTCACCCCTCCACTTT.

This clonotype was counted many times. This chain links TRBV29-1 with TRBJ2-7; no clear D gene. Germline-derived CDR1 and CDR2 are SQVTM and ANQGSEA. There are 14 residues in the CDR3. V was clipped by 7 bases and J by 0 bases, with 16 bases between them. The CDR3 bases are TGCAGCGCCGTCGACCGCCCGATCTCCTACGAGCAGTACTTC. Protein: CSAVDRPISYEQYF.

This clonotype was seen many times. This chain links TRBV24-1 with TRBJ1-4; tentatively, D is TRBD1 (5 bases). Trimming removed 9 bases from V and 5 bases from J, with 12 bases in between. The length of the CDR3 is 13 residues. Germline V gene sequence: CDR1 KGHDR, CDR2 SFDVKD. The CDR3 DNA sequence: TGTGCCACCCCGGGAAGGGGCAATGAAAAACTGTTTTTT. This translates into CATPGRGNEKLFF.

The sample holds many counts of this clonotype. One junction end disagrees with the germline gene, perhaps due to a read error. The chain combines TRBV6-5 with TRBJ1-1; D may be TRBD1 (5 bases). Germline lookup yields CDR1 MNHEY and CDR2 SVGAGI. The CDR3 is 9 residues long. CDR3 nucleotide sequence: TGTGCCAGCAGTTCCGGGGGTCGCTTT. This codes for CASSSGGRF.

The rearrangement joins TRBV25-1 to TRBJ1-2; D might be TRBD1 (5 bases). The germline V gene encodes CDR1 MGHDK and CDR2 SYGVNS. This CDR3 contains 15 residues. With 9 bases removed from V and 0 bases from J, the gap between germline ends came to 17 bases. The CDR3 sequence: CARRDPAQTNYGYTF. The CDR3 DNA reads TGTGCCAGGCGGGACCCGGCCCAGACTAACTATGGCTACACCTTC.

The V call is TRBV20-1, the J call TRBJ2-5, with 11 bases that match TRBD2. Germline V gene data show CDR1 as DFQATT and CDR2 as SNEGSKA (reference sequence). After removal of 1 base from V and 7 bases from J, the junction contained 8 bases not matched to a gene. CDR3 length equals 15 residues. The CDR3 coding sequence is TGCAGTGCTAGAGCTAGCGGGAGGTCAGCGGGGACCCAGTACTTC. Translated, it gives CSARASGRSAGTQYF.

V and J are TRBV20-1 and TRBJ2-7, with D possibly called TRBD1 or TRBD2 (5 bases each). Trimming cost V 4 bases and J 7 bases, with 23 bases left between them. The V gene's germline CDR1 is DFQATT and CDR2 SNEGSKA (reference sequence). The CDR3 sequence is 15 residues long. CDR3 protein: CSATPLPGPELEQYF. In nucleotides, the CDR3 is TGCAGTGCTACTCCTTTACCGGGACCGGAGCTTGAGCAGTACTTC.

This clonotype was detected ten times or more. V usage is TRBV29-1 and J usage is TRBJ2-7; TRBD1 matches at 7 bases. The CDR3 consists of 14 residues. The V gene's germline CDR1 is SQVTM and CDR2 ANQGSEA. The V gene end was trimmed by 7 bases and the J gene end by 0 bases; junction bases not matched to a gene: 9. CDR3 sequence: CSATLDRSSYEQYF. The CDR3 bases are TGCAGCGCGACCTTGGACAGGAGCTCCTACGAGCAGTACTTC.